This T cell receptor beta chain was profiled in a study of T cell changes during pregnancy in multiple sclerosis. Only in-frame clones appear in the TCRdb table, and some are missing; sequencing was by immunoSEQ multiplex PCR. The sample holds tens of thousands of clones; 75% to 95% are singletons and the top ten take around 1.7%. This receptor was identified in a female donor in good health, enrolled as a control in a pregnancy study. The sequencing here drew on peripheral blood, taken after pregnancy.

CDR3 in amino acids: CASSAGGGYTF. The CDR3 coding sequence is TGTGCCAGCAGCGCAGGGGGAGGCTACACCTTC. The V and J genes are TRBV9 and TRBJ1-2; 7 positions match TRBD1. This CDR3 is 11 amino acids long. Germline V gene sequence: CDR1 SGDLS, CDR2 YYNGEE. J was trimmed by 8 bases and V by 3 bases; bases with no gene match: 1.